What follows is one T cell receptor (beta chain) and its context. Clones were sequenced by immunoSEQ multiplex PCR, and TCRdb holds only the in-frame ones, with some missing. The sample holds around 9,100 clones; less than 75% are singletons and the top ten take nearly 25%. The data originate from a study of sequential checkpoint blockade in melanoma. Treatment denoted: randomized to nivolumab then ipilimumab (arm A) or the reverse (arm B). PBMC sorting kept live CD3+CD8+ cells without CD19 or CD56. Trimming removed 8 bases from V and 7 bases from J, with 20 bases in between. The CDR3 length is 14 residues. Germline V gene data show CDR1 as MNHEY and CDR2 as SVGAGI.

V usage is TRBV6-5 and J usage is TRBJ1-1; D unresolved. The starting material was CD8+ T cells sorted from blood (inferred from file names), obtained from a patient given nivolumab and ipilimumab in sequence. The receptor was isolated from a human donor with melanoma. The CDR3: CASSLTDFTVEAFF. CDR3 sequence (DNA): TGTGCCAGCTCGCTGACGGACTTTACTGTTGAAGCTTTCTTT.